This entry lists 22 T cell receptor beta chains sequenced from one sample in a study of tumor-infiltrating lymphocytes in primary liver carcinoma. The authors made TCR beta cDNA from 400 to 600 ng total RNA with a constant-region primer. Three nested multiplex PCR rounds, a slightly modified ARM-PCR, produced the libraries for TCR beta. With TRBV1-TRBV30 forward primers and a C-beta reverse primer, the first two PCR rounds were run for roughly 9 cycles each. TCRdb reanalysed the multiplex PCR reads using MiXCR and keeps one entry per CDR3 protein. The sample has approximately 100,000 distinct CDR3 sequences, about 67% seen once. For each extraction, RNA and DNA were obtained together from 20-30 mg of unsorted bulk tissue. Sequenced material: liver tumor tissue from sampling region 2. Subset noted: tumor region T2, inferior pole. Source of these receptors: a woman aged 55 to 70 with primary liver carcinoma and hepatitis B virus infection.

Comments on this clonotype: One junction end does not reproduce the germline sequence, and a read error may be involved. V gene TRBV12-3 or TRBV12-4 combines with J gene TRBJ2-1; D call uncertain. This CDR3 spans 15 amino acids. CDR3 sequence: CTSSLVQGGGNEQFF. The DNA for the CDR3 is TGTACCAGCAGTTTAGTACAAGGTGGTGGCAATGAGCAGTTCTTC.

A word on this clonotype: At one end, the junction sequence differs from germline, possibly due to a read error. The chain has TRBV6-2 or TRBV6-3 and TRBJ2-7; 12 positions agree with TRBD1. The CDR3 consists of 14 residues. CDR1 MNHEY and CDR2 SVGEGT come from the germline V gene. This CDR3 reads CASGPGTGGDELYF. The CDR3 nucleotides read TGTGCCAGCGGCCCCGGGACAGGGGGCGACGAGCTGTACTTC.

This clonotype is a singleton in its sample. The chain has TRBV12-3 or TRBV12-4 and TRBJ2-1, with 7 bases that match TRBD2. Losses at the gene ends were 6 bases for V and 9 bases for J; bases not matched to a gene: 14. This CDR3 has 15 residues. CDR3 nucleotides: TGTGCCAGCAGAGACAAGCGGGATGCCCCCAGTGAGCAGTTCTTC. It yields the protein CASRDKRDAPSEQFF.

This clonotype is labeled medium-sized (0.01 to 0.1%). The rearrangement joins TRBV11-2 to TRBJ2-2; no clear D. The germline V gene encodes CDR1 SGHAT and CDR2 FQNNGV. The CDR3 consists of 16 residues. V gave up 5 bases and J gave up 0 bases, with 13 bases separating them. The CDR3 DNA reads TGTGCCAGCAGCGACGGACGCAACACGAACACCGGGGAGCTGTTTTTT. The encoded protein is CASSDGRNTNTGELFF.

V and J are TRBV6-1 and TRBJ1-1; unclear D gene. The CDR3 is 12 residues long. Germline lookup yields CDR1 MNHNS and CDR2 SASEGT. V lost 9 bases, J lost 11 bases, and 19 bases lay in between. The CDR3 spells CARGESPGWAFF. In DNA, the CDR3 is TGTGCCAGAGGTGAATCCCCCGGATGGGCTTTCTTT.

About this clonotype itself: This may stem from a read error, because a much larger clone lies one nucleotide away. This CDR3 reads CTSSLASPKGEKLFF. Here the CDR3 DNA reads TGTACCAGCAGCTTAGCAAGCCCGAAGGGTGAAAAACTGTTTTTT. The chain carries TRBV7-9 and TRBJ1-4; D call uncertain. This CDR3 is 15 amino acids long. CDR1 is SEHNR, CDR2 FQNEAQ, per germline (reference sequence).

Only one count was recorded for this clonotype. A read error is likely, as this CDR3 ends without the conserved phenylalanine or tryptophan. The rearrangement joins TRBV6-5 to TRBJ2-5; D gene unclear. The germline V gene encodes CDR1 MNHEY and CDR2 SVGAGI. This CDR3 is built from 15 residues. Here the CDR3 reads CASSYIGAGRETQYI. The CDR3 bases are TGTGCCAGTAGTTACATTGGTGCAGGAAGAGAGACCCAGTACATC.

As to this clonotype: A much larger clone lies a single base off, so this may be a read error. The chain has TRBV5-4 and TRBJ2-1, with 7 bases matching TRBD1. Germline CDR1 reads SGHNT; CDR2 reads YYREEE (reference sequence). CDR3 length equals 16 residues. CDR3 nucleotide sequence: TGTGCCAGCAGTAAACAGGGGATGGGGTCCTACAATGAGCAGTTGTTC. Translation: CASSKQGMGSYNEQLF. The full variable domain, rest sourced from reference TRBV5-4 and TRBJ2-1, is ETGVTQSPTHLIKTRGQQVTLRCSSQSGHNTVSWYQQALGQGPQFIFQYYREEENGRGNFPPRFSGLQFPNYSSELNVNALELDDSALYLCASSKQGMGSYNEQLFGPGTRLTVL.

On this clonotype: A read error may explain this, as a much larger clone is one base away. J is TRBJ2-1 and V is TRBV5-6; no clear D gene. Germline CDR1 is SGHDT and CDR2 is YYEEEE. The CDR3 spans 13 residues. The CDR3 DNA sequence: TGTGCCAGCAGCCCAGCACAGTACAATAAGCAGTTCTTC. It codes for CASSPAQYNKQFF.

The chain uses TRBV11-3 and TRBJ2-1, with 8 bases matching TRBD2. V trimming: 7 bases; J trimming: 0 bases; junction bases outside the gene matches: 5. Germline V lookup: CDR1 SGHNT, CDR2 YENEEA. This CDR3 contains 15 residues. The CDR3 region has the DNA TGTGCCAGCACCCAACGGGGGGGCTCCTACAATGAGCAGTTCTTC. Its protein product is CASTQRGGSYNEQFF.

Turning to this clonotype: The final CDR3 position lacks the conserved phenylalanine or tryptophan, pointing to a likely read error. The chain joins TRBV11-2 to TRBJ1-6, with D uncertain. In germline, CDR1 is SGHAT, CDR2 FQNNGV. The CDR3 is made up of 13 amino acids. V was trimmed by 11 bases and J by 6 bases, leaving 14 bases between them. The chain's CDR3 is CAGSLDPNSPLHS. CDR3 nucleotide sequence: TGTGCCGGTAGCTTAGATCCTAATTCACCCCTCCACTCT.

A remark on this clonotype: A junction end diverges from the germline sequence, so it may reflect a read error. Written as DNA, the CDR3 is TGTGCCAACAGCTTAGCTGGGACAGGTGAATTATGGAGTAAGCCCCAGCATTTT. Its translation: CANSLAGTGELWSKPQHF. This chain joins TRBV11-2 and TRBJ1-5; TRBD1 agrees at 8 bases. CDR3 length: 18 amino acids. Per the germline V gene, CDR1 is SGHAT and CDR2 is FQNNGV.

For this clonotype: This could be a read error, since a much larger clone is one nucleotide away. The CDR3 bases are TGTGCCAGCTGCTTCGACAGGGTTAATGAAAAACTGTTTTTT. Translating it yields CASCFDRVNEKLFF. The J gene is TRBJ1-4, the V gene TRBV5-8; TRBD1 agrees at 7 bases. Germline CDR1 SGHTS, CDR2 YDEGEE. The CDR3 totals 14 residues.

In regard to this clonotype: Because the CDR3 is missing its conserved closing phenylalanine or tryptophan, this is likely a read error. The chain combines TRBV6-6 with TRBJ1-6; 9 bases agree with TRBD1. This CDR3 comprises 16 residues. From germline, CDR1 is MNHNY and CDR2 SVGAGI (reference sequence). The trim removed 5 bases at V and 10 bases at J, leaving 12 bases unmatched. CDR3 coding DNA: TGTGCCAGCAGTACCACAACAGGGGGCTCGAAGTCACCCCTCCACCTT. Protein product: CASSTTTGGSKSPLHL.

This clonotype was recorded once. This may come from a read error, since a much larger clone is one base off. V is TRBV28 and J is TRBJ1-1; a weak D match, TRBD1 (6 bases). Per germline, CDR1 MDHEN and CDR2 SYDVKM. The length of the CDR3 is 18 residues. The V end lost 10 bases, the J end lost 4 bases, and 31 bases lay between the germline ends. CDR3 coding DNA: TGTGCCAACAGGGTTGGCTATCGTCGCTCATCTCGGGCCACTGAAGCTTTCTTT. Its protein is CANRVGYRRSSRATEAFF.

Concerning this clonotype itself: The junction does not match germline at one end; this may be a read error. The chain carries TRBV11-2 and TRBJ2-3, with TRBD1 as a possible D gene (5 bases). The germline gives CDR1 SGHAT, CDR2 FQNNGV. CDR3 size: 15 residues. CDR3 in amino acids: CTSSSQGFSIDTQYF. CDR3 in DNA: TGTACCAGTAGCTCCCAGGGCTTTAGCATAGATACGCAGTATTTT.

With respect to this clonotype: The junction differs from germline at one of its ends, possibly a read error. V is TRBV4-1 and J is TRBJ2-7; TRBD2 agrees at 10 bases. Germline CDR1 reads MGHRA; CDR2 reads YSYEKL. There are 18 residues in the CDR3. The CDR3 here is CANSQEMGNSGRRHEQYF. The CDR3 coding sequence is TGCGCCAACAGCCAAGAAATGGGGAATAGCGGGAGGAGGCACGAGCAGTACTTC.

This clonotype was detected many times. The rearrangement links TRBV6-5 to TRBJ2-1; D is ambiguous. Trimming took off 5 bases at V and 4 bases at J, with 15 bases between the two ends. This CDR3 contains 15 residues. CDR1 and CDR2 from the germline V gene are MNHEY and SVGAGI. CDR3 in amino acids: CASSVLPSAYNEQFF. Here the CDR3 DNA reads TGTGCCAGCAGTGTACTACCCTCTGCTTACAATGAGCAGTTCTTC.

In the case of this clonotype: A much larger clone sits a single nucleotide away, making a read error possible. This chain links TRBV28 with TRBJ1-1; D is undetermined. Per the germline V gene, CDR1 is MDHEN and CDR2 is SYDVKM. The CDR3 runs to 16 residues. As DNA, the CDR3 is TGTGCCTGCAGAAGTGTCGCGTTGAACATGGGGACTGAAGCTTTCTTT. Protein product: CACRSVALNMGTEAFF.

Note on this clonotype: As the CDR3 is not closed by the conserved phenylalanine or tryptophan, this likely results from a read error. The chain employs TRBV7-9 and TRBJ2-4, with 8 bases identical to TRBD1. V gave up 5 bases and J gave up 0 bases; unmatched junction bases: 0. This CDR3 has 14 amino acids. The germline CDR1 and CDR2 sequences are SEHNR and FQNEAQ (reference sequence). The CDR3 coding sequence is TGTGCCAGCAGCACAGGGGGAGCCAAAAACATTCAGTACATC. It specifies CASSTGGAKNIQYI.

With regard to this clonotype: The conserved closing phenylalanine or tryptophan is absent in this CDR3, likely reflecting a read error. The V gene is TRBV4-1, the J gene TRBJ2-3; TRBD2 might be the D (6 bases). Germline CDR1 reads MGHRA; CDR2 reads YSYEKL. Trimming left V 0 bases short and J 0 bases short, with 13 bases between. The CDR3 contains 17 residues. The CDR3 nucleotides read TGCGCCAGCAGCCAAGAATCACCTGGAGGGAGCACAGATACGCAGTATGTT. Amino acids: CASSQESPGGSTDTQYV.

This clonotype has just a few counts. A single base separates this from a much larger clone, so it may be a read error. This chain joins TRBV12-3 or TRBV12-4 and TRBJ2-3; D possibly corresponds to TRBD2 (6 bases). CDR3 size: 16 residues. Trimming cost V 1 base and J 2 bases, with 13 bases left between them. The CDR3 DNA follows: TGTGCCAGCAGTTTAGGTGTTAGCGGTCACACAGATACGCAGTATTTT. Translating gives CASSLGVSGHTDTQYF.